The rows below give T cell receptor beta chains drawn from one sample of a study of blood T cells in healthy people across ages. TCRdb re-analysed the 5' RACE reads in MiXCR, keeping a single row per CDR3 protein. This table has roughly 1,700,000 distinct CDR3 sequences, 28% appearing once. The specimen was blood. Receptors originate from a woman under 40 in good health. CDR3s include the opening cysteine and the closing phenylalanine or tryptophan. A D gene is named only where the DNA matches it firmly. Clone size is stated in some rows and not others, as once, few, many or a class when expanded.

>NA|TRBV5-6|many|TRBJ1-2|16
TGTGCCAGCAGTCAAGGACCCTCTGGGGCTAACTATGGCTACACCTTC
CASSQGPSGANYGYTF
>NA|TRBV20-1|few|TRBJ1-1|12
TGCAGTGTCTCAGAACCGGACACTGAAGCTTTCTTT
CSVSEPDTEAFF
>NA|TRBV18|NA|TRBJ2-1|14
TGTGCCAGCTCACGATTATCTGAGCCGGGTGAGCAGTTCTTC
CASSRLSEPGEQFF
>TRBD2|TRBV9|few|TRBJ2-1|16
TGTGCCAGCTCTACCAGGGGGCTAGCGGGGGGCAATGAGCAGTTCTTC
CASSTRGLAGGNEQFF
>NA|TRBV7-9|NA|TRBJ2-1|11
TGTGCCATTACGGACAGCGTGGAGCAGTTCTTC
CAITDSVEQFF
>NA|TRBV4-3|NA|TRBJ2-1|17
TGCGCCAGCAGCCAAGAGGGGACCCCCAGGACCTACAATGAGCAGTTCTTC
CASSQEGTPRTYNEQFF
>NA|TRBV20-1|NA|TRBJ1-2|13
TGCAGTGCTAGACCCCCACAGGTTGACGGCTACACCTTC
CSARPPQVDGYTF
>NA|TRBV12-3/TRBV12-4|NA|TRBJ2-3|14
TGTGCCAGCCGCTCCGGGGTGAGTCCAGATACGCAGTATTTT
CASRSGVSPDTQYF
>NA|TRBV10-3|few|TRBJ2-3|16
TGTGCCATCAGTGAGTCGGGGAATCGGGGCACAGATACGCAGTATTTT
CAISESGNRGTDTQYF
>TRBD1|TRBV5-1|NA|TRBJ2-5|14
TGCGCCAGCAGCTGGGCAGGGGGCTACGAGACCCAGTACTTC
CASSWAGGYETQYF
>NA|TRBV20-1|NA|TRBJ1-1|14
TGCAGTACTCTCCGGTGGGGAGGGAACACTGAAGCTTTCTTT
CSTLRWGGNTEAFF
>NA|TRBV5-1|few|TRBJ2-7|15
TGCGCCAGCAGCTTTATTTCGGACAGTACCTACGAGCAGTACTTC
CASSFISDSTYEQYF
>TRBD2|TRBV9|many|TRBJ2-7|14
TGTGCCAGCAGCGCAGGACTAGCGGGAGACGAGCAGTACTTC
CASSAGLAGDEQYF
>NA|TRBV5-1|many|TRBJ1-2|12
TGCGCCAGCACAGAAGATAACTATGGCTACACCTTC
CASTEDNYGYTF
>NA|TRBV7-5|NA|TRBJ1-5|18
NA
CISVSEAWFTGIRQPQHF
>NA|TRBV20-1|NA|TRBJ2-1|12
TGCAGTGCCAGCCCGGCGCCCAATGAGCGGTTCTTC
CSASPAPNERFF
>NA|TRBV29-1|NA|TRBJ1-5|13
TGCAGCGTAGGGCAGGACAACAATCAGCCCCAGCATTTT
CSVGQDNNQPQHF
>TRBD2|TRBV7-2|NA|TRBJ2-1|15
TGTGCCAGCAGCACCCCCGGGACTAGCTACAATGAGCAGTTCTTC
CASSTPGTSYNEQFF
>NA|TRBV2|NA|TRBJ1-4|15
TGTGCCAGCAGGGCGACAGGAGCAACTAATGAAAAACCGTTTTTT
CASRATGATNEKPFF
>TRBD1|TRBV20-1|few|TRBJ1-5|15
TGCAGTGCCGTGCCCGGACAGGGAAAGTTTCAGCCCCAGCATTTT
CSAVPGQGKFQPQHF
>NA|TRBV15|NA|TRBJ2-1|13
TGTGCCACCAGTAGAACAGGGTTCAATGAGCAGTTCTTC
CATSRTGFNEQFF
>TRBD2|TRBV20-1|NA|TRBJ2-7|15
TGCAGTGCTAGGGCCGGGACTAGCGGGTTCCACGAGCAGTACTTC
CSARAGTSGFHEQYF
>TRBD1|TRBV24-1|few|TRBJ2-7|15
TGTGCCACCAGTGCCGGGACAGGGCCCACCTACGAGCAGTACTTC
CATSAGTGPTYEQYF
>NA|TRBV5-5|NA|TRBJ2-3|18
TGTGCCAGCAGCCCGCCCTCCCTAGCTCTCGCGGGCACAGATACGCAGTATTTT
CASSPPSLALAGTDTQYF
>TRBD1|TRBV5-1|NA|TRBJ2-3|15
TGCGCCAGCGTCCGTTCAGGACAGGACACAGATACGCAGTATTTT
CASVRSGQDTDTQYF
>TRBD1|TRBV7-9|NA|TRBJ2-7|16
TGTGCCAGCAGCCCTGCGGCGGGACAGGGGGTTTACGAGCAGTACTTC
CASSPAAGQGVYEQYF
>TRBD1|TRBV13|once|TRBJ1-5|16
TGTGCCAGCAGCTTAAAAGGGACAGGGGGCAATCAGCCCCAGCATTTT
CASSLKGTGGNQPQHF
>NA|TRBV20-1|few|TRBJ2-2|14
TGCAGTGCTAGATACGCAGGCGGTACCGGGGAGCTGTTTTTT
CSARYAGGTGELFF
>TRBD2|TRBV30|NA|TRBJ2-3|15
TGTGCCTGGAGTTTCGCGGGGGAGGGGTCAGATACGCAGTATTTT
CAWSFAGEGSDTQYF
>TRBD1|TRBV29-1|many|TRBJ2-7|12
TGCAGCGCGTTAGGGACAGGGGTCGAGCAGTACTTC
CSALGTGVEQYF